The entry below gives a single T cell receptor (beta chain) sequence along with its context. The entry originates in a study of T cell responses to AZD1222 COVID-19 vaccine. The CDR3 has 14 residues. V lost 8 bases to trimming and J lost 7 bases, with 17 bases between them. The germline gives CDR1 MNHEY, CDR2 SVGAGI. Repertoires were generated with immunoSEQ multiplex PCR, while TCRdb's copy carries only in-frame clones and drops some. The sample has 95,000 to 110,000 clones, roughly 88% seen once. The chain links TRBV6-5 to TRBJ1-4, with D perhaps matching TRBD1 (6 bases). This specimen was peripheral blood, taken on day 0 of AZD1222 vaccination. The sequence derives from an adult in good health. CDR3 DNA sequence: TGTGCCAGCGCCGGTAGACAGGTCGGTGAAAAACTGTTTTTT. Translation gives CASAGRQVGEKLFF.